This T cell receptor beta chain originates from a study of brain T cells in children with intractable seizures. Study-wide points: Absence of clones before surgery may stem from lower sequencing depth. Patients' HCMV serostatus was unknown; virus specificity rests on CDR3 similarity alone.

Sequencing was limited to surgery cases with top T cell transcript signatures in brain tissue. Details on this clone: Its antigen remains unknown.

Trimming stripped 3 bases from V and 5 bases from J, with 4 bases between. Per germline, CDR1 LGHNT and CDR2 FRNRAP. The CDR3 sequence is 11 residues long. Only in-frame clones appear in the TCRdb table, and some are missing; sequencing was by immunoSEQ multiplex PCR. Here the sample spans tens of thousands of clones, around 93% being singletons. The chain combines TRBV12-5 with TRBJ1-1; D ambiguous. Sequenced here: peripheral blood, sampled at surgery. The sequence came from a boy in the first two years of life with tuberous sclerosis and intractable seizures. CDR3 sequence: CASGFPTEAFF. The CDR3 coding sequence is TGTGCTAGTGGTTTTCCGACTGAAGCTTTCTTT.